Following are 6 T cell receptor beta chains from one sample sequenced in a study of Tregs in tolerant kidney transplant recipients. The protocol was immunoSEQ multiplex PCR, while the TCRdb copy is restricted to in-frame clones and leaves out a portion. The sample yields about 81,000 clones, about 91% seen once. The nonmyeloablative bone marrow transplants came from related graft donors, with transient mixed chimerism. Sequenced here: CD4+ T cells from blood (PBMCs), sampled 24 months after the transplant. The receptors were sampled from a human patient who received a combined kidney and bone marrow transplant. The graft donor may account for some of the T cells.

The genes are TRBV18 and TRBJ2-3; 10 bases are a match to TRBD2. CDR3 length: 15 residues. V was clipped by 4 bases and J by 6 bases; unmatched bases: 7. From germline, CDR1 is KGHSH and CDR2 LQKENI. The CDR3 loop reads CASSRPSGGRDTQYF. CDR3 nucleotides: TGTGCCAGCTCACGACCTAGCGGGGGCCGGGATACGCAGTATTTT.

V is TRBV6-1 and J is TRBJ1-2; the match to TRBD1 covers 7 bases. Germline V gives CDR1 MNHNS, CDR2 SASEGT. Trimming cost V 5 bases and J 5 bases; bases outside gene matches: 2. The CDR3 covers 12 residues. The CDR3 reads CASSKQGYGYTF. The CDR3 DNA reads as TGTGCCAGCAGTAAACAGGGGTATGGCTACACCTTC.

The chain's CDR3 is CASSKPSGGYNEQFF. Written as DNA, the CDR3 is TGTGCCAGCAGTAAACCTAGCGGGGGCTACAATGAGCAGTTCTTC. The rearrangement links TRBV28 to TRBJ2-1, with 10 bases aligning to TRBD2. J lost 3 bases, V lost 5 bases, and 4 bases had no gene match. The CDR3 has 15 amino acids. Germline V gene data show CDR1 as MDHEN and CDR2 as SYDVKM. The entire variable domain, with the rest obtained from reference TRBV28 and TRBJ2-1, is as follows: DVKVTQSSRYLVKRTGEKVFLECVQDMDHENMFWYRQDPGLGLRLIYFSYDVKMKEKGDIPEGYSVSREKKERFSLILESASTNQTSMYLCASSKPSGGYNEQFFGPGTRLTVL.

This clone was observed a single time. This chain joins TRBV15 and TRBJ2-7, with D possibly being TRBD2 (6 bases). This CDR3 contains 14 residues. Germline CDR1 LNHNV, CDR2 YYDKDF (reference sequence). V lost 5 bases and J lost 2, with 13 bases in between. CDR3 bases: TGTGCCACCAGCGGGTCGGGAGAGGCCTACGAGCAGTACTTC. Protein product: CATSGSGEAYEQYF.

The chain recombines TRBV7-2 with TRBJ2-3; no definite D call. V was shortened by 4 bases and J by 1 base, with 18 bases between the two germline ends. The length of the CDR3 is 17 residues. CDR1 is SGHTA and CDR2 is FQGNSA in the germline V gene. The CDR3 here is CASSSPPAGLGTDTQYF. CDR3 coding DNA: TGTGCCAGCAGCTCCCCCCCGGCAGGTCTGGGCACAGATACGCAGTATTTT.

The genes are TRBV11-1 and TRBJ1-1; no clear D. Germline CDR1 reads SGHAT; CDR2 reads FQDESV (reference sequence). With 4 bases removed from V and 0 bases from J, the gap between germline ends came to 9 bases. The CDR3 covers 14 residues. The CDR3 spells CASSSSTLNTEAFF. The CDR3 nucleotides are TGTGCCAGCAGCTCTTCCACTTTGAACACTGAAGCTTTCTTT.